This T cell receptor beta chain was sequenced during a study of blood T cell repertoires in COVID-19. For the study at large: COVID-19 samples collected from the United States, Italy and Spain covered acute and convalescent phases. T cells, B-cell-depleted T cells, or PBMCs provided the cDNA or gDNA that served as material.

Authors' analysis steps: Estimated nucleated cell counts came from reference gene primer amplification. Assay: immunoSEQ multiplex PCR; the TCRdb copy retains only in-frame clones and omits some. V, J and clone size were drawn from that table, and D and trimming were deduced from the DNA. Here the sample spans about 66,000 clones, around 82% being singletons. This clone was found once. Per germline, CDR1 MNHEY and CDR2 SVGAGI. The V end lost 5 bases, the J end lost 8 bases, and 13 bases lay between the germline ends. The CDR3 runs 13 residues. The sample was peripheral blood. This TCR was recovered from a man aged 60-69 years with acute or convalescent COVID-19. The rearrangement uses TRBV6-5 and TRBJ2-4; D possibly corresponds to TRBD2 (6 bases). As DNA, the CDR3 is TGTGCCAGCAGTCCCGGGGGATCATACATTCAGTACTTC. Translation: CASSPGGSYIQYF.